This entry is about one TCR beta chain. The data are from a study of blood T cell repertoires in COVID-19. Trimming stripped 1 base from V and 10 bases from J, with 20 bases between. The germline V gene encodes CDR1 LGHDT and CDR2 YNNKEL (reference sequence). The CDR3 contains 17 residues. Per the study methods: From reference gene primer amplification, estimates of nucleated cell counts were derived. Profiled with immunoSEQ multiplex PCR; TCRdb holds only in-frame clones, not every one. Clone size and the V and J calls come from that table; the DNA yielded D and trimming. This sample has some 200,000 clones; approximately 87% occur once, and the top ten carry approximately 3.3%.

The specimen was peripheral blood. This TCR came from a man aged 18 to 29 with active or convalescent COVID-19. V gene TRBV3-1 (or the pseudogene TRBV3-2) combines with J gene TRBJ1-6; no clear D. CDR3 region: CASSQVWASSGASPLHF. DNA of the CDR3: TGTGCCAGCAGCCAAGTTTGGGCCAGCTCCGGTGCATCACCCCTCCACTTT.